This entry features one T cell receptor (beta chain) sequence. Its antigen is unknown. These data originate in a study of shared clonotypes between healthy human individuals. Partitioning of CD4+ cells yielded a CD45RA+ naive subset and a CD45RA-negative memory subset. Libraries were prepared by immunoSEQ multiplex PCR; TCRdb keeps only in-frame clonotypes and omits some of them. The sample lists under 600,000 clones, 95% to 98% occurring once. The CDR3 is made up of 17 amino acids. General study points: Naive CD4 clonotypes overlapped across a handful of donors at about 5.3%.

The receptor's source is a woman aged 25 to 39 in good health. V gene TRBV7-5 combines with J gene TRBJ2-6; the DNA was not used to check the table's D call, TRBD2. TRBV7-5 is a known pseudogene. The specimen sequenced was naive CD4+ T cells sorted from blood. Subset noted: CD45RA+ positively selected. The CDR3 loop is CVRSLVGGDPGANVLTF. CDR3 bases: TGTGTCAGAAGCTTAGTGGGGGGGGACCCTGGGGCCAACGTCCTGACTTTC.